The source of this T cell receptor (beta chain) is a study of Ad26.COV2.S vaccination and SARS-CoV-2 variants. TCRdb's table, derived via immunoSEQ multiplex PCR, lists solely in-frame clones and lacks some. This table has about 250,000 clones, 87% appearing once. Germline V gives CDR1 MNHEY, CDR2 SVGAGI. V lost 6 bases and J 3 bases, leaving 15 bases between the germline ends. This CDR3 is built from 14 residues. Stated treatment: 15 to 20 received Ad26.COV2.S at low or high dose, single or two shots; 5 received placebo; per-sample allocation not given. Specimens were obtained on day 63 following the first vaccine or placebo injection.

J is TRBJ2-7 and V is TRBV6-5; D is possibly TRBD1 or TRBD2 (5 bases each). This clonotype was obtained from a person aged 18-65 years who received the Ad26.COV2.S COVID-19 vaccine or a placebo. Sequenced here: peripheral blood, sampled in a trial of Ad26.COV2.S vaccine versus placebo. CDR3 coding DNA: TGTGCCAGCAGGCCCCGGGACGACGACTACGAGCAGTACGTC. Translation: CASRPRDDDYEQYV.